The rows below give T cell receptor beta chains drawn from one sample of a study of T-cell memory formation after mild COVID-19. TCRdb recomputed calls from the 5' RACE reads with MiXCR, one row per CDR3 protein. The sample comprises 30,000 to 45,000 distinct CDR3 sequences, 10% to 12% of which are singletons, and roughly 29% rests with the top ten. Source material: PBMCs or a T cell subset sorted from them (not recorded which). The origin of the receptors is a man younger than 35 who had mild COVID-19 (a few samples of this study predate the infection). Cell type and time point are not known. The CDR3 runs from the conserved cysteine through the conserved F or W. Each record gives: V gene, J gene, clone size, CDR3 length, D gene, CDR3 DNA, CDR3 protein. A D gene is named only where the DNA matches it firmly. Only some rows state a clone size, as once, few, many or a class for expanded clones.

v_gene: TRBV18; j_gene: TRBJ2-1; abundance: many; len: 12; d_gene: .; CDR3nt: TGTGCCAGCTCACCCAGGGACAATGAGCAGTTCTTC; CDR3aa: CASSPRDNEQFF
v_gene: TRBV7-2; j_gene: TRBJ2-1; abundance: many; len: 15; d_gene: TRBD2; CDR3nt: TGTGCCAGCAGCCTGGGGACTAGCGTGTACAATGAGCAGTTCTTC; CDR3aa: CASSLGTSVYNEQFF
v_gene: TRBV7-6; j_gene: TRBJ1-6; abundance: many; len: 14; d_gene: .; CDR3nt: TGTGCCAGCAGCTTCGGGGTAGATAATTCACCCCTCCACTTT; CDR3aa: CASSFGVDNSPLHF
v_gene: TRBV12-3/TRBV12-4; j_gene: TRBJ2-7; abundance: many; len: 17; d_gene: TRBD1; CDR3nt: TGTGCCAGCAGTTTAGTAGGGGGACAGGGGGTTTCGGACGAGCAGTACTTC; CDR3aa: CASSLVGGQGVSDEQYF
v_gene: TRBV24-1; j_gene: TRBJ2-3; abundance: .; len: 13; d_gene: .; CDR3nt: TGTGCCACCGGGGACGACTTCACAGATACGCAGTATTTT; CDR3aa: CATGDDFTDTQYF
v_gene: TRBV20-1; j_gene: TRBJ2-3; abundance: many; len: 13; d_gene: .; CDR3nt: TGCAGTGCTAGAGAGTCGCGGACAGATACGCAGTATTTT; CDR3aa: CSARESRTDTQYF
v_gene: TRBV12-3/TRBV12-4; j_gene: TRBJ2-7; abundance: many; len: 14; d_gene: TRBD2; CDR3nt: TGTGCCAGCAGTCGTACTAGCGGGAGGTACGAGCAGTACTTC; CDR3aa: CASSRTSGRYEQYF
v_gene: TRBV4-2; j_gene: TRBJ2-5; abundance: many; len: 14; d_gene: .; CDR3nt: TGTGCCAGCAGCCCCCCGAGTCGCCAAGAGACCCAGTACTTC; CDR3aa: CASSPPSRQETQYF
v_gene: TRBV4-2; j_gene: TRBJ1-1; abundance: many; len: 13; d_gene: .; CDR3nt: TGTGCCAGCAGCCAACCCTTGCCAGGGCGGGCTTTCTTT; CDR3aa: CASSQPLPGRAFF
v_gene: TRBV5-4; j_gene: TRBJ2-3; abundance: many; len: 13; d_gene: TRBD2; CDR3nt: TGTGCCAGCAAGAATAGCGGGGTGGATACGCAGTATTTT; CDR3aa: CASKNSGVDTQYF
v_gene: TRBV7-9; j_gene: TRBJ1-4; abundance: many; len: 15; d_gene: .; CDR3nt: TGTGCCAGCAGCTCTCAGGGTGGTGGTAATGAAAAACTGTTTTTT; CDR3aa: CASSSQGGGNEKLFF
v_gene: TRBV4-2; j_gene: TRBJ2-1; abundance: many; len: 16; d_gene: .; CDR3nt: TGTGCCAGCAGCGCATTGACAGGGGCCGGGGGGGATGAGCAGTTCTTC; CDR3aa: CASSALTGAGGDEQFF
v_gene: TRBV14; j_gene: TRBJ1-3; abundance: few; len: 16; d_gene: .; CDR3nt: TGTGCCAGCAGCCAAGGGCTTGGAGTTCCTGGAAACACCATATATTTT; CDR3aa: CASSQGLGVPGNTIYF
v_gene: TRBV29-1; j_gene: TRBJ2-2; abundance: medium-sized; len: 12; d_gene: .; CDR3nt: TGCAGCGTTGAAGGGGGCACCGGGGAGCTGTTTTTT; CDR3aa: CSVEGGTGELFF
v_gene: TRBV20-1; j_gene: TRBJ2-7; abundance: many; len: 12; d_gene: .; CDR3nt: TGCAGTGTAGGGGACAACTCCTACGAGCAGTACTTC; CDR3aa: CSVGDNSYEQYF